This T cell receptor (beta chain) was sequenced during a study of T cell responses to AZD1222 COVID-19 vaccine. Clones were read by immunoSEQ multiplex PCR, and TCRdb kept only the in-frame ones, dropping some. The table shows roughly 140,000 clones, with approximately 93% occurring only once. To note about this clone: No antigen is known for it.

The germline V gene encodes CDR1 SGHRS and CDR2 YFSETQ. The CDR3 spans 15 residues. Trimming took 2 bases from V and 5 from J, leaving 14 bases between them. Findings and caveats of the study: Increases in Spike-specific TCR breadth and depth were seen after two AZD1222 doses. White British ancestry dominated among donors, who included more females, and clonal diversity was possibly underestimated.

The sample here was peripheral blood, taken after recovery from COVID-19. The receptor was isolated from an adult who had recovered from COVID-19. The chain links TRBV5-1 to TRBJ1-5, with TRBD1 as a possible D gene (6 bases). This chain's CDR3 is CASSLGGGGDQPQHF. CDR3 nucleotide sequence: TGCGCCAGCAGCTTAGGTGGGGGCGGGGATCAGCCCCAGCATTTT.